The 7 T cell receptor beta chains reported below all come from one sample, sequenced in a study of blood T cell repertoires in COVID-19. Data came from immunoSEQ multiplex PCR; TCRdb stores just in-frame clones and leaves some out. The table records 200,000 to 250,000 clones, just over 85% of them present only once. Sequences were obtained from peripheral blood. The source of these receptors is a man older than 75 with acute or convalescent COVID-19.

The genes are TRBV7-4 and TRBJ2-7, with 7 bases fitting TRBD1. Trimming took 5 bases from V and 2 from J; bases not matched to a gene: 3. Per the germline V gene, CDR1 is SGHVT and CDR2 is SQSDAQ. This CDR3 region has 13 residues. The CDR3 protein is CASSTTGAYEQYV. In nucleotides, the CDR3 is TGTGCCAGCAGCACCACAGGGGCCTACGAGCAGTACGTC.

This chain joins TRBV6-5 and TRBJ1-5, with 8 bases lining up with TRBD1. J gave up 4 bases and V 0 bases, and 2 bases lay outside the gene matches. CDR3 size: 15 residues. CDR1 MNHEY and CDR2 SVGAGI come from the germline V gene. Here the CDR3 reads CASSYSGQENQPQHF. In nucleotides, the CDR3 is TGTGCCAGCAGTTACTCGGGACAGGAAAATCAGCCCCAGCATTTT.

For this clone: Its ends do not fully match the called genes, so a read error is possible. The chain uses TRBV12-3 or TRBV12-4 and TRBJ2-3; 10 nucleotides agree with TRBD2. This CDR3 comprises 13 residues. The CDR3 protein is CASSLAGAGTQYF. Written as DNA, the CDR3 is TGTGCCAGCAGTCTAGCGGGAGCGGGTACGCAGTATTTT.

The chain couples TRBV11-3 to TRBJ2-7; 8 bases match TRBD2. CDR1 and CDR2 (germline): SGHNT, YENEEA. Trimming took 4 bases from V and 7 from J; bases not matched to a gene: 15. The CDR3 is 16 residues long. CDR3 nucleotides: TGTGCCAGCAGCTCCCACGGGGGGGTAGGGCCTCGGGAGCAGTACTTC. Protein sequence: CASSSHGGVGPREQYF.

V usage is TRBV24-1 and J usage is TRBJ2-2; D is ambiguous. Per the germline V gene, CDR1 is KGHDR and CDR2 is SFDVKD. The CDR3 totals 13 residues. The V and J ends lost 0 bases and 6 bases respectively, with 4 bases between them. In nucleotides, the CDR3 is TGTGCCACCAGTGATTTGCGGGCCGGGGAGCTGTTTTTT. Protein sequence: CATSDLRAGELFF.

The chain recombines TRBV18 with TRBJ2-5; 12 bases map to TRBD2. This CDR3 is 14 amino acids long. The ends lost 6 bases at V and 3 bases at J; junction bases unmatched: 2. Germline loops: CDR1 KGHSH, CDR2 LQKENI. The CDR3 spells CASSRTSGEETQYF. CDR3 DNA sequence: TGTGCCAGCTCGCGGACTAGCGGGGAAGAGACCCAGTACTTC.

This clone appeared a few times. V usage is TRBV28 and J usage is TRBJ2-3, with D possibly being TRBD2 (6 bases). CDR3 size: 15 residues. Trimming cost V 7 bases and J 4 bases, with 18 bases left between them. Germline-derived CDR1 and CDR2 are MDHEN and SYDVKM. The chain's CDR3 is CASTELGGVPDTQYF. As DNA, the CDR3 is TGTGCCAGCACCGAACTAGGCGGGGTCCCAGATACGCAGTATTTT.